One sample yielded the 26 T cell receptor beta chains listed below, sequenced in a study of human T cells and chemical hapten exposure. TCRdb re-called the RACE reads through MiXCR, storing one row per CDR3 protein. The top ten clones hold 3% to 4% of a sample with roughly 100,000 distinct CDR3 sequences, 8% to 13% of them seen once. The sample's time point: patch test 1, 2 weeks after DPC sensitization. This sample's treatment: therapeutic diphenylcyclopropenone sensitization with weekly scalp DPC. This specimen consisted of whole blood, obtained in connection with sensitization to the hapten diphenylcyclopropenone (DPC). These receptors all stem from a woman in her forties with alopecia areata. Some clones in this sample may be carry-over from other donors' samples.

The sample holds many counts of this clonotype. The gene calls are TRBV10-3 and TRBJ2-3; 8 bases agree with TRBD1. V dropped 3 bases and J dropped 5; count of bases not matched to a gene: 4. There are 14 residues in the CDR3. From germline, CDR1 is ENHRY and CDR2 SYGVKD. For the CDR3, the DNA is TGTGCCATCAGTGACCAGGGGGCACAAGATACGCAGTATTTT. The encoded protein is CAISDQGAQDTQYF.

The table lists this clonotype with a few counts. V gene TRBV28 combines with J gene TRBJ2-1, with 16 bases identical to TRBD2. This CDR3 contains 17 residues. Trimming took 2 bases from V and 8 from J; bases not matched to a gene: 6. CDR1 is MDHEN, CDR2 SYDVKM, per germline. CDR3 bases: TGTGCCAGCAGTTTAAAGGGACTAGCGGGAGGGCCCGATGAGCAGTTCTTC. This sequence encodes CASSLKGLAGGPDEQFF.

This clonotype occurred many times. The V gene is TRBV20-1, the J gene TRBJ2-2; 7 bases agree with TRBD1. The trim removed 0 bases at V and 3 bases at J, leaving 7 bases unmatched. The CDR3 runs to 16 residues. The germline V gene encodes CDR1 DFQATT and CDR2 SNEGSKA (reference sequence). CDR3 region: CSARDPRQGDTGELFF. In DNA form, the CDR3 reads TGCAGTGCTAGAGACCCCAGACAGGGAGACACCGGGGAGCTGTTTTTT.

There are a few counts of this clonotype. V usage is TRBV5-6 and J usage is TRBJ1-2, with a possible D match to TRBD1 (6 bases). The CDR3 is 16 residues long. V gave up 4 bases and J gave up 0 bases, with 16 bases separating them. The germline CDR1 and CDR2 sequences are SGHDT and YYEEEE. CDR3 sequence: CASSPLRTVANYGYTF. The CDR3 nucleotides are TGTGCCAGCAGCCCGCTGAGGACAGTAGCTAACTATGGCTACACCTTC.

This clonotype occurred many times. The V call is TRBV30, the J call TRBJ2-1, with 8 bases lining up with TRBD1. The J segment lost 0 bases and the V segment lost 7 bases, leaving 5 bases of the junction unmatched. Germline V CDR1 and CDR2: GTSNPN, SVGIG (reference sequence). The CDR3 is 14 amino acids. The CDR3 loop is CASRQGPSYNEQFF. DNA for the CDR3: TGTGCCTCACGACAGGGGCCCTCCTACAATGAGCAGTTCTTC. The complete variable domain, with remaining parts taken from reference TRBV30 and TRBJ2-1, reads SQTIHQWPATLVQPVGSPLSLECTVEGTSNPNLYWYRQAAGRGLQLLFYSVGIGQISSEVPQNLSASRPQDRQFILSSKKLLLSDSGFYLCASRQGPSYNEQFFGPGTRLTVL.

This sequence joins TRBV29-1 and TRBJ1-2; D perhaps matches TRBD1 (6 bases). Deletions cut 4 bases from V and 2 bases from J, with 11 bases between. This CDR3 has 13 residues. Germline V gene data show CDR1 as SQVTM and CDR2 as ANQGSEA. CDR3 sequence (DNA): TGCAGCGTTGGAAGCAGGGGAAACTATGGCTACACCTTC. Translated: CSVGSRGNYGYTF.

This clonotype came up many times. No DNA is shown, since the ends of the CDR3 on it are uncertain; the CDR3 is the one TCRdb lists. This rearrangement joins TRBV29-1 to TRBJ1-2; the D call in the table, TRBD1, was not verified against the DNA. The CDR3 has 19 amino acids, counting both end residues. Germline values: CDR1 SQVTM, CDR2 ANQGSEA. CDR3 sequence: CSVRGAGYGYTFGSGTRSF.

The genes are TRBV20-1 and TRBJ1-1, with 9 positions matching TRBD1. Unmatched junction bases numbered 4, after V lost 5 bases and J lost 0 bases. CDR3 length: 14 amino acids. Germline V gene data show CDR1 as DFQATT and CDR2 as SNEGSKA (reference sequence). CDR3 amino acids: CSAGRDRVNTEAFF. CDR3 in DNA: TGCAGTGCTGGAAGGGACAGGGTGAACACTGAAGCTTTCTTT.

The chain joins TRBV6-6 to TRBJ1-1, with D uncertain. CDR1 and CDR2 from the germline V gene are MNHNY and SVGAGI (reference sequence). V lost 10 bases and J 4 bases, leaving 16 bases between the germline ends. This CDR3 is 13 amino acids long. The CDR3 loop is CATWRTYFTEAFF. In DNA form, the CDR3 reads TGTGCCACCTGGAGGACTTATTTCACTGAAGCTTTCTTT.

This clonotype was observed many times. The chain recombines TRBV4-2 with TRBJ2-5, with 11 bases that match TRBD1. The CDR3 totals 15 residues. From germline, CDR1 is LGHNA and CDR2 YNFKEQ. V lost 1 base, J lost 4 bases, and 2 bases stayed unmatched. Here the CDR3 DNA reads TGTGCCAGCAGCCAAGCGGGACAGGGGGGAGAGACCCAGTACTTC. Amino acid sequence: CASSQAGQGGETQYF.

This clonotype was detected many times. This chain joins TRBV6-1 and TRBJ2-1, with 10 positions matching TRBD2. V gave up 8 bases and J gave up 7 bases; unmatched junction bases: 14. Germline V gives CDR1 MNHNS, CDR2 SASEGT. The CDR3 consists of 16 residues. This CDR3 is CASLPGKLAGINEQFF. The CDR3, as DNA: TGTGCCAGCCTCCCGGGGAAACTAGCGGGGATAAATGAGCAGTTCTTC.

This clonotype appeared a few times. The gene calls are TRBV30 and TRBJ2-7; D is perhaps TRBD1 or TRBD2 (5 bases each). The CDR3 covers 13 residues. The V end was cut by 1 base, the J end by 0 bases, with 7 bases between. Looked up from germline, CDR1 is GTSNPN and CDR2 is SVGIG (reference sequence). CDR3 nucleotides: TGTGCCTGGAGTGAGGGGAGCTCCTACGAGCAGTACTTC. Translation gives CAWSEGSSYEQYF.

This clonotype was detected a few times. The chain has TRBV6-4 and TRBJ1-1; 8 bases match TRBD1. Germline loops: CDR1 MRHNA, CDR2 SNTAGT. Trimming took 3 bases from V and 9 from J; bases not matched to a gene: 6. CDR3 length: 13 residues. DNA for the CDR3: TGTGCCAGCAGTGATAATGGACAGGGTAAAGCTTTCTTT. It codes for CASSDNGQGKAFF.

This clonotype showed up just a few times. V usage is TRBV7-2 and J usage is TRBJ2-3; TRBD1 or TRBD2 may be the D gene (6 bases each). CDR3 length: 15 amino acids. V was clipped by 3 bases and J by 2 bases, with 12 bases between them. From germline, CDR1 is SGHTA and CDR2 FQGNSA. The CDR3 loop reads CASSFNGGLTDTQYF. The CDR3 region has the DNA TGTGCCAGCAGCTTTAACGGGGGCCTCACAGATACGCAGTATTTT.

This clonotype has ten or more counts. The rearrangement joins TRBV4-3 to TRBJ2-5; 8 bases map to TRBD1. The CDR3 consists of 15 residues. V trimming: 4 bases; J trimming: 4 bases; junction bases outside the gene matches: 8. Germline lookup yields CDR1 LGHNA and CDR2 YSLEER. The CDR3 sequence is CASSRTLDRAETQYF. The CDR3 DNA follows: TGCGCCAGCAGCCGTACATTGGACAGGGCAGAGACCCAGTACTTC.

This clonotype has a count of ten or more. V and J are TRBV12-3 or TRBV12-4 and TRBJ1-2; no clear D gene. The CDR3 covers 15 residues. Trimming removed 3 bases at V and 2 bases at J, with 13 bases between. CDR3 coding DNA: TGTGCCAGCAGTTTTCTAACAGCTGAAAACTATGGCTACACCTTC. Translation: CASSFLTAENYGYTF.

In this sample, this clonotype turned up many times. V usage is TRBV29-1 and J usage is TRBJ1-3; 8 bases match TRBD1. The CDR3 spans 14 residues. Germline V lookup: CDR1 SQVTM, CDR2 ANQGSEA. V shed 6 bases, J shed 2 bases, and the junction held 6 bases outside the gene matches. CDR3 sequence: CSVATGGTGNTIYF. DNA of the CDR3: TGCAGCGTCGCAACAGGGGGAACTGGAAACACCATATATTTT.

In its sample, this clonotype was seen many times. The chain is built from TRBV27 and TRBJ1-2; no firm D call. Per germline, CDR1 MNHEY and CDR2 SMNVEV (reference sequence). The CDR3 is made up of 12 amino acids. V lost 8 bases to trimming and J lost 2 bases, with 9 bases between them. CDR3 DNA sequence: TGTGCCAGCTCCGGGGTGAACTATGGCTACACCTTC. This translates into CASSGVNYGYTF.

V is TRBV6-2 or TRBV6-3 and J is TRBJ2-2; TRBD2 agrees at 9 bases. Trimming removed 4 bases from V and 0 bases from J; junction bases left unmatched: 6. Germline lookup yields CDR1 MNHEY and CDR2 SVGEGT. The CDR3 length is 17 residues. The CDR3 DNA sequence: TGTGCCAGCAGTTTTGCTAGCGGGGAACCGAACACCGGGGAGCTGTTTTTT. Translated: CASSFASGEPNTGELFF.

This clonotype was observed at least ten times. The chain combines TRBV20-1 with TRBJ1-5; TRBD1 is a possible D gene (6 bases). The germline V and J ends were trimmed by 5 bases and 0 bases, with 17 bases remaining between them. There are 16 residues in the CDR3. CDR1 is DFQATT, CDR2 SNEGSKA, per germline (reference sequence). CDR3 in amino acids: CSAYKVGTNSNQPQHF. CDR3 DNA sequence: TGCAGTGCTTACAAAGTCGGGACAAATAGCAATCAGCCCCAGCATTTT.

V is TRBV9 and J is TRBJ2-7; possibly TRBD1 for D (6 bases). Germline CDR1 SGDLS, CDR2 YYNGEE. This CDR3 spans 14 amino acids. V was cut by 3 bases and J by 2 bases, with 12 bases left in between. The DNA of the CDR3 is TGTGCCAGCAGCGACCTCGACAGGCCCTACGAGCAGTACTTC. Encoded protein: CASSDLDRPYEQYF.

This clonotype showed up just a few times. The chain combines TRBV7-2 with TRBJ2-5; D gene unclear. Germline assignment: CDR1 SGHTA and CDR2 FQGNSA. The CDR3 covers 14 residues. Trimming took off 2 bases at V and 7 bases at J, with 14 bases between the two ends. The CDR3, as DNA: TGTGCCAGCAGCTTACCCGGGCCCCGGATGACCCAGTACTTC. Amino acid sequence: CASSLPGPRMTQYF.

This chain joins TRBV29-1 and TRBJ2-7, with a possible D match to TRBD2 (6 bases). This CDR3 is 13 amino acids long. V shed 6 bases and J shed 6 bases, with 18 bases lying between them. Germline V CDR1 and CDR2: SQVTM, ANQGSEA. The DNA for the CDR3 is TGCAGCGTACCGGAACGGTGGGGAGGCGAGCAGTACTTC. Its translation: CSVPERWGGEQYF.

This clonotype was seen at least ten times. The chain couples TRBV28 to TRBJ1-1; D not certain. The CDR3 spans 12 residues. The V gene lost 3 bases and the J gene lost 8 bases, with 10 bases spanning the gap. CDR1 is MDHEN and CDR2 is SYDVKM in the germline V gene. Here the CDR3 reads CASSFLDGEAFF. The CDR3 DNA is TGTGCCAGCAGTTTCTTGGACGGCGAAGCTTTCTTT.

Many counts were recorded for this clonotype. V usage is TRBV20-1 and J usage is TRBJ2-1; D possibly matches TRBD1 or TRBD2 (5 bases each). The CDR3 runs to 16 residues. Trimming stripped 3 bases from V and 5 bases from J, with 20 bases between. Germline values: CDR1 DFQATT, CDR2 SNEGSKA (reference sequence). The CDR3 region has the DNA TGCAGTGCTAGCCCCCCTACGGGACGGCTGGACAATGAGCAGTTCTTC. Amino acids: CSASPPTGRLDNEQFF.

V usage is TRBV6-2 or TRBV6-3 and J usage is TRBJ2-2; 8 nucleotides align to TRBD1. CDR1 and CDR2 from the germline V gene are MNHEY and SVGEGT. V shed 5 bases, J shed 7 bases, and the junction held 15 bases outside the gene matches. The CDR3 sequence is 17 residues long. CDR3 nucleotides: TGTGCCAGCAGTCCTCATCACCCAGGGGGCACGGTCGGGGAGCTGTTTTTT. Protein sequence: CASSPHHPGGTVGELFF.